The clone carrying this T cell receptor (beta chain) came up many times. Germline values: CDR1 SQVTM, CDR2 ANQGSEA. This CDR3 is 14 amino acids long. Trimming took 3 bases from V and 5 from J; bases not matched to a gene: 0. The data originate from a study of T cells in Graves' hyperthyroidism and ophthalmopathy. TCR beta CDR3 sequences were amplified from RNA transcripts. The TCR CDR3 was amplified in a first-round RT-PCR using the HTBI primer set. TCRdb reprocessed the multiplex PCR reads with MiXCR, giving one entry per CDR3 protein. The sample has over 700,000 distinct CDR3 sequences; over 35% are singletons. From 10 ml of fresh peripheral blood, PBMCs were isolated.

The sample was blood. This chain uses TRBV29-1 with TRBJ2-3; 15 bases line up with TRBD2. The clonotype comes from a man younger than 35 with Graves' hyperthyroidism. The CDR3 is CSVEGLAGGDTQYF. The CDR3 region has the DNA TGCAGCGTTGAGGGACTAGCGGGGGGAGATACGCAGTATTTT.